Listed below are T cell receptor beta chains from one sample, sequenced in a study of T cell responses to AZD1222 COVID-19 vaccine. Here immunoSEQ multiplex PCR was the method, and the copy in TCRdb shows in-frame clones only, minus some. The sample yields 90,000 to 140,000 clones, about 88% seen once. The sequenced sample was peripheral blood, obtained 28 days after the second AZD1222 dose. Every receptor here comes from an adult who received the AZD1222 COVID-19 vaccine. Both conserved end residues are part of each CDR3. The D gene is left open where the match is weak. Clone size is given for some rows only: seen once, a few or many times, or a class if the clone is expanded.

j_gene,v_gene,abundance,d_gene,CDR3nt,CDR3aa
TRBJ1-1,TRBV27,.,.,TGTGCCAGCAGTTTCTCCGGGGACGCTGAAGCTTTCTTT,CASSFSGDAEAFF
TRBJ1-6,TRBV5-1,.,.,TGCGCCAGCAGCTTGGCAGGACCCGAGAATAATTCACCCCTCCACTTT,CASSLAGPENNSPLHF
TRBJ2-3,TRBV7-2,once,TRBD2,TGTGCCAGCAGATCTCGTAGCGGGAGATGGGTCGCAGATACGCAGTATTTT,CASRSRSGRWVADTQYF
TRBJ1-2,TRBV5-6,.,.,TGTGCCAGCGGGAAATTGAACGCTAACTATGGCTACACCTTC,CASGKLNANYGYTF
TRBJ2-3,TRBV19,.,TRBD2,TGTGCCAGTACCTCACGCGGGGGTAGCGCGATCACAGATACGCAGTATTTT,CASTSRGGSAITDTQYF
TRBJ2-2,TRBV2,once,.,TGTGCCAGCAGTGCAGGGGCATGGACCGGGGAGCTGTTTTTT,CASSAGAWTGELFF
TRBJ2-7,TRBV30,once,.,TGTGCCTGGAGTGTGTGGCGGGACCCCTACGAGCAGTACTTC,CAWSVWRDPYEQYF
TRBJ1-5,TRBV21-1,.,.,TGTGCCAGCAGCAAGGGACAGGGGGGTTTTCGGAGCAATCAGCCCCAGCATTTT,CASSKGQGGFRSNQPQHF
TRBJ2-5,TRBV7-9,.,TRBD1,TGTGCCAGCAGCCGACAGGGGGACCAGTACTTC,CASSRQGDQYF
TRBJ1-2,TRBV9,.,.,TGTGCCAGCAGCGCCTGGACAGATAACTATGGCTACACCTTC,CASSAWTDNYGYTF
TRBJ1-4,TRBV30,once,TRBD1,TGTGCCTGGGACAGGGGGAGTAATGAAAAACTGTTTTTT,CAWDRGSNEKLFF
TRBJ1-2,TRBV18,once,TRBD1,TGTGCCAGCTCACCCCTGAGACAGGGGGAAGGGGTTAACTATGGCTACACCTTC,CASSPLRQGEGVNYGYTF
TRBJ2-2,TRBV28,once,.,TGTGCCAGCAGTCAACCTGGGACCACCGGGGAGCTGTTTTTT,CASSQPGTTGELFF
TRBJ2-2,TRBV7-3,.,TRBD1,TGTGCCAGCAGAATGACTGGGACAGTTGAGGCCGGGGAGCTGTTTTTT,CASRMTGTVEAGELFF
TRBJ1-4,TRBV11-2,once,.,TGTGCCAGCAGCTTGGCCGCCGGGGCGGCTAATGAAAAACTGTTTTTT,CASSLAAGAANEKLFF
TRBJ1-6,TRBV27,.,.,TGTGCCAGCAGTTATTTGTACTCGGGTAATTCACCCCTCCACTTT,CASSYLYSGNSPLHF
TRBJ2-7,TRBV10-3,.,TRBD2,TGTGCCATGGGACTAGTGAGCGAGCAGTACTTC,CAMGLVSEQYF
TRBJ2-7,TRBV30,.,.,TGTGCCTGGAGTGTACAGAGGGGATACGAGCAGTACTTC,CAWSVQRGYEQYF
TRBJ2-5,TRBV3-1/TRBV3-2,.,TRBD2,TGTGCCAGCAGCCCCTTTGGACTAGCGGGAGCTATGATTGAGACCCAGTACTTC,CASSPFGLAGAMIETQYF
TRBJ2-1,TRBV28,.,TRBD1,TGTGCCAGCAGTTTATCCGGGACAGTACGGGTGCAGTTCTTC,CASSLSGTVRVQFF
TRBJ2-1,TRBV19,.,TRBD1,TGTGCCAGTAGGGTGACAGGGCTTAAACCAGACAATGAGCAGTTCTTC,CASRVTGLKPDNEQFF
TRBJ2-7,TRBV28,.,.,TGTGCCAGCACTTTCGGAGCCCTAGCCTACGAGCAGTACTTC,CASTFGALAYEQYF
TRBJ2-7,TRBV9,.,.,TGTGCCAGCAGCGTAGCTGGGGCAGGGGCGATCTACGAGCAGTACTTC,CASSVAGAGAIYEQYF
TRBJ2-2,TRBV7-9,.,.,TGTGCCAGCAGCTTGGAGACGAACACCGGGGAGCTGTTTTTT,CASSLETNTGELFF
TRBJ2-1,TRBV28,.,.,TGTGCCAGCAGCCAGCCCCGGGAGATTGAGCAGTTCTTC,CASSQPREIEQFF
TRBJ1-1,TRBV28,few,.,TGTGCCAGCCTTAAAACGGGGGCTCGAACTGAAGCTTTCTTT,CASLKTGARTEAFF
TRBJ1-2,TRBV28,.,.,TGTGCCAGCAGTTCCCACAGCACCGGCGGGTATGGCTACACCTTC,CASSSHSTGGYGYTF
TRBJ2-2,TRBV5-1,.,.,TGCGCCAGCAGCTTGCGGACCGTAACCGGGGAGCTGTTTTTT,CASSLRTVTGELFF
TRBJ1-3,TRBV12-2,.,.,TGTGCAAGTCGCTTAGGGACAGGCCCGTCCTCTGGAAACACCATATATTTT,CASRLGTGPSSGNTIYF
TRBJ1-2,TRBV7-9,.,.,TGTGCCAGCAGCCCGGGGACCGAACTAAACTATGGCTACACCTTC,CASSPGTELNYGYTF
TRBJ2-5,TRBV6-5,.,.,TGTGCCAGCAGTCCCCAGCAGGGGGGTAGGGAGACCCAGTACTTC,CASSPQQGGRETQYF
TRBJ2-7,TRBV6-2/TRBV6-3,.,TRBD2,TGTGCCAGCAGTGGCGGTGGCGGGGGAGAATACGAGCAGTACTTC,CASSGGGGGEYEQYF
TRBJ2-1,TRBV29-1,.,TRBD2,TGCAGCATAAAGGAGGGACTAGCGGTTTACAATGAGCAGTTCTTC,CSIKEGLAVYNEQFF
TRBJ2-1,TRBV4-3,.,.,TGCGCCAGCAGCCCCGAGTTGGATAATGAGCAGTTCTTC,CASSPELDNEQFF